Sequencing of this T cell receptor beta chain was carried out in a study of PD-1 blockade in classical Hodgkin lymphoma. The time point was: cycle 4 day 1 (C4D1), after less than 7 weeks of nivolumab. With no exception, relapse followed autologous stem cell transplantation in all patients, and brentuximab vedotin exposure varied. This clone was seen only a few times. The CDR3 is 15 amino acids. Germline V gene data show CDR1 as SNHLY and CDR2 as FYNNEI. Losses at the gene ends were 7 bases for V and 5 bases for J; bases not matched to a gene: 11. Assay: immunoSEQ multiplex PCR; the TCRdb copy retains only in-frame clones and omits some. The sample has about 41,000 clones, approximately 67% seen once; the top ten hold approximately 2.5%.

Specimen: peripheral blood mononuclear cells (PBMCs), collected before the fourth cycle of nivolumab. The receptor's source is a human donor with classical Hodgkin lymphoma. The chain has TRBV2 and TRBJ2-7, with TRBD2 matching over 10 bases. CDR3 DNA: TGTGCCAGCAAGGTAGCGGGGGGCCGCCTAAACGAGCAGTACTTC. It yields the protein CASKVAGGRLNEQYF.